This T cell receptor beta chain was recorded in a study of control samples from healthy donors and cancer patients. The CDR3 is 15 amino acids. The V end was cut by 3 bases, the J end by 3 bases, with 13 bases between. Germline lookup yields CDR1 SGHAT and CDR2 FQDESV (reference sequence). The assay was immunoSEQ multiplex PCR, and TCRdb's table has in-frame clones only and misses some. The sample records fewer than 200,000 clones, 90% to 95% being singletons. The origin of this receptor is a woman aged 60-75 years in good health. J is TRBJ2-3 and V is TRBV11-1; the D gene is possibly TRBD1 (6 bases). The specimen was blood. The CDR3 coding sequence is TGTGCCAGCAGCTTCCAGGGGCAGGAGACAGATACGCAGTATTTT. It translates to CASSFQGQETDTQYF.